A single sample gave rise to the 6 T cell receptor beta chains below, sequenced in a study of T cells in Graves' hyperthyroidism and ophthalmopathy. Amplification of TCR beta CDR3 regions used RNA as the template. TCR CDR3 underwent first-round RT-PCR with the HTBI primer set. TCRdb reprocessed the multiplex PCR reads with MiXCR, giving one entry per CDR3 protein. The sample has roughly 330,000 distinct CDR3 sequences, approximately 15% seen once. Sequencing input: blood. The receptors stem from a man aged 25 to 40 with Graves' hyperthyroidism.

This clonotype has just a few counts. The rearrangement links TRBV10-2 to TRBJ1-1; D is unclear. CDR3 size: 12 residues. Germline lookup yields CDR1 WSHSY and CDR2 SAAADI. V lost 10 bases and J lost 0, with 9 bases in between. CDR3: CATYNMNTEAFF. The CDR3 DNA reads TGCGCCACCTACAACATGAACACTGAAGCTTTCTTT.

This clonotype was seen ten or more times. The V call is TRBV12-3 or TRBV12-4, the J call TRBJ2-7, with TRBD1 matching over 9 bases. The length of the CDR3 is 15 residues. V was clipped by 5 bases and J by 4 bases; unmatched bases: 9. The DNA for the CDR3 is TGTGCCAGCAGTACAACGGACAGGGGAGATTACGAGCAGTACTTC. Translating it yields CASSTTDRGDYEQYF.

As to this clonotype: With a much larger clone just one base away, this may be a read error. The rearrangement uses TRBV5-1 and TRBJ1-2; 8 positions agree with TRBD1. This CDR3 has 15 residues. The J segment lost 8 bases and the V segment lost 2 bases, leaving 11 bases of the junction unmatched. CDR1 is SGHRS, CDR2 YFSETQ, per germline. The CDR3 DNA reads as TGCGCCAGCAGCTTACGGGCAGGGGGCGCCGGGGGCTACACCTTC. The encoded protein is CASSLRAGGAGGYTF.

Turning to this clonotype: The junction does not match germline at one end; this may be a read error. The chain uses TRBV27 and TRBJ2-5; TRBD1 or TRBD2 may be the D gene (5 bases each). The CDR3 covers 12 residues. Germline CDR1 reads MNHEY; CDR2 reads SMNVEV (reference sequence). CDR3 amino acids: CAGSFPKGTQYF. The DNA for the CDR3 is TGTGCCGGCAGTTTCCCCAAAGGGACCCAATACTTC.

At least ten counts were recorded for this clonotype. CDR3 amino acids: CSARGHLGNEQFF. CDR3 bases: TGCAGTGCTAGGGGACACCTAGGCAATGAGCAGTTCTTC. The V and J genes are TRBV20-1 and TRBJ2-1, with D perhaps TRBD1 (6 bases). The CDR3 is made up of 13 amino acids. V dropped 3 bases and J dropped 6 bases, with 12 bases sitting between them. CDR1 is DFQATT, CDR2 SNEGSKA, per germline (reference sequence).

This clonotype occurred many times. The CDR3 is CACDLRTYTGELFF. For the CDR3, the DNA is TGTGCCTGCGACCTCCGGACTTACACCGGGGAGCTGTTTTTT. V usage is TRBV30 and J usage is TRBJ2-2, with D possibly being TRBD2 (5 bases). This CDR3 has 14 residues. Trimming removed 6 bases at V and 3 bases at J, with 14 bases between. From germline, CDR1 is GTSNPN and CDR2 SVGIG (reference sequence).